The present T cell receptor beta chain was sequenced within a study of graft-versus-host responses after intestinal transplantation. The overall study: Every recipient had anti-thymocyte globulin induction and 3 to 4 years of tacrolimus plus steroids. Overall study results and limits: The highest levels of circulating GvH clones went along with early declines in HvG clones after transplant.

Regarding this clone: Its target is unknown.

Here immunoSEQ multiplex PCR was the method, and the copy in TCRdb shows in-frame clones only, minus some. The sample lists around 120,000 clones; roughly 95% were seen once. This TCR was recovered from a human donor who received an intestinal transplant. Material: unstimulated CD8+ T cells sorted from spleen or lymph node cells, obtained before intestinal transplant.

The CDR3 DNA is TGTGCCAGCAGTGATCCAGCGGGGTACACAGATACGCAGTATTTT. Translation: CASSDPAGYTDTQYF. The genes are TRBV6-1 and TRBJ2-3; 7 bases are shared with TRBD2. Germline V lookup: CDR1 MNHNS, CDR2 SASEGT. V lost 3 bases and J lost 2; bases outside the gene matches: 5. This CDR3 has 15 amino acids.